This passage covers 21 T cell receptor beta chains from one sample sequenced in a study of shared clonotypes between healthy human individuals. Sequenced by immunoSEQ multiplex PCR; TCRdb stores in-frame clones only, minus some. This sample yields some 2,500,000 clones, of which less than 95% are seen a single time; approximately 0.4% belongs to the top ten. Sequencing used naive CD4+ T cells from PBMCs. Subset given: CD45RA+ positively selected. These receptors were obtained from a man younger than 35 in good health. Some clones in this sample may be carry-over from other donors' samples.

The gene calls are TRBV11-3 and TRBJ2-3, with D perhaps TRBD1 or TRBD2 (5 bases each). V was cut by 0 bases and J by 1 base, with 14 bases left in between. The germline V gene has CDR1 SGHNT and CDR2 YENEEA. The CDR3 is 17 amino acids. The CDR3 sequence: CASSLDSGPGRTDTQYF. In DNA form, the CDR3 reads TGTGCCAGCAGCTTAGACTCGGGACCCGGACGCACAGATACGCAGTATTTT.

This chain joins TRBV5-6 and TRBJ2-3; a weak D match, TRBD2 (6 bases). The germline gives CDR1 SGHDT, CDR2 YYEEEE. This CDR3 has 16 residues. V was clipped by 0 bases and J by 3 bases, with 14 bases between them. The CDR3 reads CASSLARARGTDTQYF. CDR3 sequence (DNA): TGTGCCAGCAGCTTGGCCAGGGCACGGGGGACAGATACGCAGTATTTT.

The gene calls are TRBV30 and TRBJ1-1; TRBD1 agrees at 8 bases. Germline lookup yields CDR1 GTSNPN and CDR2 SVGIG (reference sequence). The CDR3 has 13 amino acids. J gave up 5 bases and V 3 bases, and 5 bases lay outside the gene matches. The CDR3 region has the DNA TGTGCCTGGAGGAGGACAGGGCGGACTGAAGCTTTCTTT. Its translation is CAWRRTGRTEAFF.

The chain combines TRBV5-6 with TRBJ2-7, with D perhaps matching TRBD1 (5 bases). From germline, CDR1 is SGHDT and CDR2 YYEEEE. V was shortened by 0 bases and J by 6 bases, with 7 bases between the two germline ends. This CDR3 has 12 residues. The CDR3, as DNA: TGTGCCAGCAGCTTGGATAGGGGCGAGCAGTACTTC. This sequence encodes CASSLDRGEQYF.

CDR3 sequence: CASSQDRVFGYTF. In nucleotides, the CDR3 is TGTGCCAGCAGCCAAGACAGGGTATTCGGCTACACCTTC. The rearrangement joins TRBV5-8 to TRBJ1-2; 7 nucleotides line up with TRBD1. Germline CDR1 SGHTS, CDR2 YDEGEE. With 4 bases clipped from V and 8 bases from J, the junction kept 8 bases outside the gene matches. This CDR3 has 13 residues.

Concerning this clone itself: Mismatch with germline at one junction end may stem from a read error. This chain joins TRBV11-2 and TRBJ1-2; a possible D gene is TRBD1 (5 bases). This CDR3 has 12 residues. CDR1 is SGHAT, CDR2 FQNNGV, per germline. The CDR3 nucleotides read TGTGCCAGCAGCTTAGGTGCCGGGGGTGAGGCCTTC. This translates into CASSLGAGGEAF.

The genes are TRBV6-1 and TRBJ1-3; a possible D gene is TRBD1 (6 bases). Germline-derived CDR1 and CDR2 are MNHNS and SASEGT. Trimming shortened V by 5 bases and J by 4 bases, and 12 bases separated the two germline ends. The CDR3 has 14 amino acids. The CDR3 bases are TGTGCCAGCAGTTTGGGGGCCGTCGGAAACACCATATATTTT. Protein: CASSLGAVGNTIYF.

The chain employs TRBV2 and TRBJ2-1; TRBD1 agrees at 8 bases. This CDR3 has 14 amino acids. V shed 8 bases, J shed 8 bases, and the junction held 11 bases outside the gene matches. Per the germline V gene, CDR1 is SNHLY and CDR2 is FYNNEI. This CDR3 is CASGGRAGGHEQFF. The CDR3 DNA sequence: TGTGCCAGCGGCGGCAGGGCAGGGGGCCATGAGCAGTTCTTC.

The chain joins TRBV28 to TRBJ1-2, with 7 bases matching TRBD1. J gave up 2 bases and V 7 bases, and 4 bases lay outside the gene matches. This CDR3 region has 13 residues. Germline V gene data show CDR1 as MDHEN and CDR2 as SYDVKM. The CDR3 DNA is TGTGCCAGCATACAGGGGTCCAACTATGGCTACACCTTC. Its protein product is CASIQGSNYGYTF.

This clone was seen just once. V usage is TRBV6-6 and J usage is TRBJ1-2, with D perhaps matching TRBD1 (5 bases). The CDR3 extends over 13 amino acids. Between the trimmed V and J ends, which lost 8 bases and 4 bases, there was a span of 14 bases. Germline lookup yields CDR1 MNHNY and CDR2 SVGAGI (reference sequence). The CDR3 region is CASGTTATYGYTF. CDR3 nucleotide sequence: TGTGCCAGCGGTACGACAGCAACCTATGGCTACACCTTC.

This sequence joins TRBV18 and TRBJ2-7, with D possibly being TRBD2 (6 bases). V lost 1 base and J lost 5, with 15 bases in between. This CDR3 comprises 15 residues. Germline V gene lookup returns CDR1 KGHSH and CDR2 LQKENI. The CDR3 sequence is CASSPQGRELHEQYF. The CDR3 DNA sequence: TGTGCCAGCTCACCACAGGGGCGGGAACTACACGAGCAGTACTTC.

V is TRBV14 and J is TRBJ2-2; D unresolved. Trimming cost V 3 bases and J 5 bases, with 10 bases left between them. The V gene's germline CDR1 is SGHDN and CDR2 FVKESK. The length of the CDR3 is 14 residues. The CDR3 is CASSQRRWTGELFF. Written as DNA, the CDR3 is TGTGCCAGCAGCCAGAGAAGGTGGACCGGGGAGCTGTTTTTT.

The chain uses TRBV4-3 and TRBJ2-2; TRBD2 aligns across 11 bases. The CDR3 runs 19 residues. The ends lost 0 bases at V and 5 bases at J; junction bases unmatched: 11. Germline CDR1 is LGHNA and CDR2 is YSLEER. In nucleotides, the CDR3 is TGCGCCAGCAGCCAAGATCGGGCCGCTAGCGGGAGGAGAACCGGGGAGCTGTTTTTT. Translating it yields CASSQDRAASGRRTGELFF.

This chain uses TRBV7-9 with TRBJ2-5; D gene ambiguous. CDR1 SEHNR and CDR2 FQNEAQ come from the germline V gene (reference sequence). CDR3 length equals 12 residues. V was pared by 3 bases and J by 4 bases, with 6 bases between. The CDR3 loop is CASSFNVETQYF. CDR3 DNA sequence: TGTGCCAGCAGCTTCAATGTAGAGACCCAGTACTTC.

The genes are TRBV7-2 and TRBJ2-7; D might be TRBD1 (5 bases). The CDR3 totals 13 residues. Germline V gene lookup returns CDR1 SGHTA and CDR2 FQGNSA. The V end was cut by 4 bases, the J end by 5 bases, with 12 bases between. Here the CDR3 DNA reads TGTGCCAGCAGCTGGGGCTTGCCGAACGAGCAGTACTTC. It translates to CASSWGLPNEQYF.

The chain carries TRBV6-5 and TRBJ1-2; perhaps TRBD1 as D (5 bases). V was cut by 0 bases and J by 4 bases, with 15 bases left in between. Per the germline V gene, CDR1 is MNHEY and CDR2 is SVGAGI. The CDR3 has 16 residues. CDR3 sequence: CASSYSIMQGGYGYTF. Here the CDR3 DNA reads TGTGCCAGCAGTTACTCGATTATGCAGGGCGGCTATGGCTACACCTTC.

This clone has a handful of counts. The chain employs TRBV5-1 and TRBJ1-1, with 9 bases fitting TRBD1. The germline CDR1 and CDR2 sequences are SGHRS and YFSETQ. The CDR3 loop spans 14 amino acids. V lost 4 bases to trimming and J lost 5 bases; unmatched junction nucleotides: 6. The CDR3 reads CASSLLTGGTEAFF. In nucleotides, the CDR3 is TGCGCCAGCAGCCTCCTGACAGGGGGGACTGAAGCTTTCTTT.

The CDR3 here is CSVVAGGSSGTQYF. CDR3 coding DNA: TGCAGCGTTGTTGCGGGAGGGAGCAGCGGTACGCAGTATTTT. The chain is built from TRBV29-1 and TRBJ2-3, with 9 bases fitting TRBD2. The CDR3 contains 14 residues. The V gene's germline CDR1 is SQVTM and CDR2 ANQGSEA. Trimming took 4 bases from V and 8 from J; bases not matched to a gene: 10.

CDR3 in amino acids: CASSPRRAFPFF. CDR3 nucleotides: TGTGCCAGCAGCCCTCGGAGGGCCTTTCCGTTCTTC. The chain uses TRBV28 and TRBJ2-1, with D possibly TRBD2 on 6 matching bases. CDR1 is MDHEN, CDR2 SYDVKM, per germline. CDR3 length: 12 amino acids. V was shortened by 6 bases and J by 15 bases, with 18 bases between the two germline ends.

This CDR3 is CSARLGGYTF. In DNA, the CDR3 is TGCAGTGCTCGGCTCGGTGGCTACACCTTC. The chain links TRBV20-1 to TRBJ1-2; D is ambiguous. The CDR3 contains 10 residues. The germline CDR1 and CDR2 sequences are DFQATT and SNEGSKA (reference sequence). V was clipped by 5 bases and J by 7 bases, with 8 bases between them.

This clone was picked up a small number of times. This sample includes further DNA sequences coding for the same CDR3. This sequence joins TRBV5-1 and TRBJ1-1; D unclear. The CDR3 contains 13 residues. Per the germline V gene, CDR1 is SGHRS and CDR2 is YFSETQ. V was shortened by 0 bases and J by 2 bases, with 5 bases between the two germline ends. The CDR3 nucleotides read TGCGCCAGCAGCTTGGTTAGAAACACTGAAGCTTTCTTT. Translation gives CASSLVRNTEAFF.